A selection of T cell receptor beta chains follows, all from one sample in a study of blood T cell repertoires in COVID-19. Clones were read by immunoSEQ multiplex PCR, and TCRdb kept only the in-frame ones, dropping some. The sample includes 250,000 or so clones, 85% to 90% of them seen just once. The sample consisted of peripheral blood. These receptors all come from a man of 80 years or more with acute or convalescent COVID-19. Both conserved end residues are trimmed from each CDR3.

cdr3_length: 13
j_call: TRBJ2-5
v_call: TRBV2
cdr3_aa: ASSQLAGGGETQY

cdr3_length: 12
j_call: TRBJ1-6
v_call: TRBV5-1
cdr3_aa: ASSSDRNNSPLH

cdr3_length: 12
j_call: TRBJ2-1
v_call: TRBV15
cdr3_aa: ATSNRRGGNEQF

cdr3_length: 13
j_call: TRBJ2-7
v_call: TRBV5-1
cdr3_aa: ASSQGQGQGYEQY

cdr3_length: 12
j_call: TRBJ1-4
v_call: TRBV7-9
cdr3_aa: ASNPGQGHEKLF

cdr3_length: 14
j_call: TRBJ1-1
v_call: TRBV5-1
cdr3_aa: ASSPESGGKVTEAF

cdr3_length: 11
j_call: TRBJ1-1
v_call: TRBV19
cdr3_aa: ASSLQGDTEAF

cdr3_length: 11
j_call: TRBJ2-3
v_call: TRBV19
cdr3_aa: ASSQGSTDTQY

cdr3_length: 13
j_call: TRBJ2-3
v_call: TRBV7-2
cdr3_aa: ASRKGGISTDTQY

cdr3_length: 14
j_call: TRBJ1-1
v_call: TRBV5-6
cdr3_aa: ASSLGGQGSATEAF

cdr3_length: 13
j_call: TRBJ1-2
v_call: TRBV7-9
cdr3_aa: ASSPRDRGLGGYT

cdr3_length: 10
j_call: TRBJ1-1
v_call: TRBV7-2
cdr3_aa: ASSFGQVGAF

cdr3_length: 11
j_call: TRBJ1-2
v_call: TRBV18
cdr3_aa: ASSPRADYGYT

cdr3_length: 13
j_call: TRBJ1-2
v_call: TRBV14
cdr3_aa: ASSQDPARAAGYT

cdr3_length: 11
j_call: TRBJ2-5
v_call: TRBV7-9
cdr3_aa: ASSLVGGETQY

cdr3_length: 13
j_call: TRBJ2-3
v_call: TRBV2
cdr3_aa: ASTQTDGGVDTQY

cdr3_length: 13
j_call: TRBJ2-4
v_call: TRBV7-9
cdr3_aa: ASSPGLAGTNIQY

cdr3_length: 13
j_call: TRBJ2-7
v_call: TRBV7-2
cdr3_aa: ASTQGGQSFYEQY

cdr3_length: 12
j_call: TRBJ2-2
v_call: TRBV4-3
cdr3_aa: ASSQVGATGELF

cdr3_length: 13
j_call: TRBJ1-6
v_call: TRBV5-1
cdr3_aa: ASRPSEQDNSPLH

cdr3_length: 14
j_call: TRBJ1-1
v_call: TRBV5-1
cdr3_aa: ASSLSGGVVNTEAF

cdr3_length: 11
j_call: TRBJ1-1
v_call: TRBV5-4
cdr3_aa: ASSSQINTEAF